This TCR beta chain is from a study of radiotherapy plus CTLA-4 blockade in lung cancer. Study information: Objective responses were documented in about 20% of patients, with disease control in about 31%. Study conclusions and caveats: In blood, after radiotherapy plus ipilimumab, tumor-derived TCR clones expanded. With interferon-beta, early dynamics of blood T cell clones were reported to best predict response.

Germline V lookup: CDR1 SEHNR, CDR2 FQNEAQ (reference sequence). The V end was cut by 1 base, the J end by 6 bases, with 10 bases between. The CDR3 contains 14 residues. Profiled with immunoSEQ multiplex PCR; TCRdb holds only in-frame clones, not every one. The repertoire has some 80,000 clones, about four fifths of them found once; the top ten carry approximately 0.79%. Lung cancer patients with chemo-refractory metastatic non-small-cell disease were given focal radiation plus CTLA-4 blockade with ipilimumab. On this clone: The antigen is unknown.

The sequence derives from a human donor with non-small cell lung cancer who had stable disease on radiotherapy plus ipilimumab. The chain employs TRBV7-9 and TRBJ2-1; D might be TRBD2 (5 bases). The source material was peripheral blood, sampled from a patient treated with radiotherapy plus ipilimumab. CDR3: CASSLVAQFNEQFF. In nucleotides, the CDR3 is TGTGCCAGCAGCTTAGTAGCGCAATTCAATGAGCAGTTCTTC.